Sequencing of this T cell receptor beta chain was carried out in a study of T cells in Graves' hyperthyroidism and ophthalmopathy. Study-wide background: Peripheral blood was secured at the point of initial diagnosis, before any treatment.

This clonotype occurred a few times. Its target is not known. Findings and limits, study-wide: Also found in blood were most expanded thyroid clonotypes above 0.001.

CDR3 length: 15 amino acids. Trimming took 0 bases from V and 6 from J, leaving 12 bases between them. Germline V gene sequence: CDR1 SGHTA, CDR2 FQGTGA. Authors of the study amplified TCR beta CDR3 regions from RNA transcripts. Researchers ran a first-round RT-PCR on the TCR CDR3 using the HTBI primer set. Each CDR3 protein gets one entry after TCRdb re-called the multiplex PCR reads with MiXCR. The table records around 700,000 distinct CDR3 sequences, roughly 20% of them present only once. Uncontrolled infection, other autoimmune disease, pregnancy or lactation barred patients from enrollment. The diagnoses drew upon clinical symptoms, serum thyroxine and TRAb, thyroid ultrasound and orbital computed tomography.

The clonotype originates from a woman aged 50 to 65 with Graves' hyperthyroidism that later progressed to Graves' ophthalmopathy. The specimen was blood. The J gene is TRBJ2-4, the V gene TRBV7-3; D possibly corresponds to TRBD1 (6 bases). CDR3 in DNA: TGTGCCAGCAGCTTAACGGGGGCCCAGGGAAACATTCAGTACTTC. Protein: CASSLTGAQGNIQYF. Full variable domain (remainder filled in from reference TRBV7-3 and TRBJ2-4): GAGVSQTPSNKVTEKGKYVELRCDPISGHTALYWYRQSLGQGPEFLIYFQGTGAADDSGLPNDRFFAVRPEGSVSTLKIQRTERGDSAVYLCASSLTGAQGNIQYFGAGTRLSVL.